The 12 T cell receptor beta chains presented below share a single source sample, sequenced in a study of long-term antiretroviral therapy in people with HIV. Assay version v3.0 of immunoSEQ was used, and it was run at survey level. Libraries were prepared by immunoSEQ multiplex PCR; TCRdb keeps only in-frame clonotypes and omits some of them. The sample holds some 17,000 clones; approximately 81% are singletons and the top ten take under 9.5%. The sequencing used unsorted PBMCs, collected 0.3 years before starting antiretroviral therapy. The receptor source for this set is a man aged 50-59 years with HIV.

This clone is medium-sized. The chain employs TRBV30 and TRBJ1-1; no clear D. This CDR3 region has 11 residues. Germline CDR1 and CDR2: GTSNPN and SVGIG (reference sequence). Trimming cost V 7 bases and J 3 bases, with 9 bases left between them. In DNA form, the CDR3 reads TGTGCCTTCGGGCCTTACACTGAAGCTTTCTTT. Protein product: CAFGPYTEAFF.

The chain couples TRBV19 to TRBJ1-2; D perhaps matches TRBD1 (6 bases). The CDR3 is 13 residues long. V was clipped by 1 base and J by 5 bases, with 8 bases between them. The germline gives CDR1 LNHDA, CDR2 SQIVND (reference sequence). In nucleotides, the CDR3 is TGTGCCAGTAGTATAGGGCAGGGGTATGGCTACACCTTC. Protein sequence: CASSIGQGYGYTF.

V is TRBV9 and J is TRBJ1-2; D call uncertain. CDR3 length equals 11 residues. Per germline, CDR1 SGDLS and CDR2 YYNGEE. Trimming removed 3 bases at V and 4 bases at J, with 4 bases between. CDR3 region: CASSGSYGYTF. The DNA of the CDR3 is TGTGCCAGCAGCGGAAGCTATGGCTACACCTTC.

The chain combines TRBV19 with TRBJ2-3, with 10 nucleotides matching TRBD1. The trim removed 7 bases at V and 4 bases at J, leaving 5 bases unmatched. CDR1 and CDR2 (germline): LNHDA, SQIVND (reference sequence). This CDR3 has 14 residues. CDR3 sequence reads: CASTRDRGADTQYF. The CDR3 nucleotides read TGTGCCAGTACCCGGGACAGGGGAGCAGATACGCAGTATTTT.

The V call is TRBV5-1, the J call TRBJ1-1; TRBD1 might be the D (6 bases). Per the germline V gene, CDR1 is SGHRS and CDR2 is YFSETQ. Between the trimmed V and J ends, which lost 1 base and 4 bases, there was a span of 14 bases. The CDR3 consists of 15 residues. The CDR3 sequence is CASSLNQGPSTEAFF. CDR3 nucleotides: TGCGCCAGCAGCTTGAATCAGGGGCCAAGCACTGAAGCTTTCTTT.

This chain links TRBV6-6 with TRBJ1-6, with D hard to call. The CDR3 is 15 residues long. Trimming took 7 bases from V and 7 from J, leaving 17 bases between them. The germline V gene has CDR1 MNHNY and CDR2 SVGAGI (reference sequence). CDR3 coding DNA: TGTGCCAGCAATTTACATCCGGAAGGCAATTCACCCCTCCACTTT. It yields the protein CASNLHPEGNSPLHF.

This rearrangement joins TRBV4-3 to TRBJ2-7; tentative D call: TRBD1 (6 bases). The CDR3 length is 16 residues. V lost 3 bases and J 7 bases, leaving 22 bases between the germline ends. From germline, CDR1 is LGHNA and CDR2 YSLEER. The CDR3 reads CASSQESGTILMEQYF. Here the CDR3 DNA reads TGCGCCAGCAGCCAGGAGTCCGGGACAATCTTGATGGAGCAGTACTTC.

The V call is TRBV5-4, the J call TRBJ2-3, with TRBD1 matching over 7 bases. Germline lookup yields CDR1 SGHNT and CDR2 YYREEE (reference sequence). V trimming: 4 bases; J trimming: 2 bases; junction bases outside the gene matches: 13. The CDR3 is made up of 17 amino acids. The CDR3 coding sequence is TGTGCCAGCAGCCCAAACGGGTTTCAGGGGGACACAGATACGCAGTATTTT. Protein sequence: CASSPNGFQGDTDTQYF.

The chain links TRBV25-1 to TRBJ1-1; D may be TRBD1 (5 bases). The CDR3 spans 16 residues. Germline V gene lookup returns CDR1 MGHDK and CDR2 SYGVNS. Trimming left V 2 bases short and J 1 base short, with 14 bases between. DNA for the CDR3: TGTGCCAGCAGTGAACCTGGGGGGGGAACGAACACTGAAGCTTTCTTT. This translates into CASSEPGGGTNTEAFF.

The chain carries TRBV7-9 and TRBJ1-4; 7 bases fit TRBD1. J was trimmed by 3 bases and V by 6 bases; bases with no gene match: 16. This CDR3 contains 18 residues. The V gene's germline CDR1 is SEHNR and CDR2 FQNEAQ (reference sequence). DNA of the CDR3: TGTGCCAGCAGATCGACCGGGACAGCCGATCGGTCTAATGAAAAACTGTTTTTT. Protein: CASRSTGTADRSNEKLFF.

The CDR3 DNA is TGTGCCAGTAGTGGCGGTCGGGGGGCCAAAAACATTCAGTACTTC. Residues: CASSGGRGAKNIQYF. The V gene is TRBV19, the J gene TRBJ2-4; a weak D match, TRBD2 (6 bases). V was clipped by 5 bases and J by 1 base, with 12 bases between them. Germline values: CDR1 LNHDA, CDR2 SQIVND (reference sequence). The CDR3 spans 15 residues.

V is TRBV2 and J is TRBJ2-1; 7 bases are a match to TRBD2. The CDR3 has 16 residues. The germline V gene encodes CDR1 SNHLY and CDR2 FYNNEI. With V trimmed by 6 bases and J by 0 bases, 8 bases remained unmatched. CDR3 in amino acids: CASRLTSLSSYNEQFF. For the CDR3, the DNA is TGTGCCAGCAGATTGACTAGCCTGAGCTCCTACAATGAGCAGTTCTTC.